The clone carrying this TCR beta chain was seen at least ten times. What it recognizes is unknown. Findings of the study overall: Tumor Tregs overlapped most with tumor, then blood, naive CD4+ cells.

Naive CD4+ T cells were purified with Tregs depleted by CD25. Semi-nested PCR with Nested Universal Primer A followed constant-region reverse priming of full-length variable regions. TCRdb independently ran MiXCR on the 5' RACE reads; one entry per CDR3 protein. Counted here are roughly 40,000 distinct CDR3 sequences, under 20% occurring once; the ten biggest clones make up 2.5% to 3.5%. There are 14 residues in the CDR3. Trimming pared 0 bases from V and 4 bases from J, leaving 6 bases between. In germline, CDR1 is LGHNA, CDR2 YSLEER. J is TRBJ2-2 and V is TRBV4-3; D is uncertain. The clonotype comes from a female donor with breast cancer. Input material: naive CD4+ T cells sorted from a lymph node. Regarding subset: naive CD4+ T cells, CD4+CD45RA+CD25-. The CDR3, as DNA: TGCGCCAGCAGCCAAGACTTTTTCACCGGGGAGCTGTTTTTT. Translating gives CASSQDFFTGELFF.